These 13 T cell receptor beta chains share one sample of origin, sequenced in a study of B cell selection in AIRE deficiency. Sorting defined conventional CD4 T cells as CD4+CD127+. Profiling relied on immunoSEQ multiplex PCR, and the TCRdb table lists in-frame clones only, not all of them. The table lists under 30,000 clones, around 97% of them singletons, with more than 0.2% in the top ten. The source material was conventional CD4+ T cells sorted from PBMCs. The receptors stem from a human donor with AIRE deficiency.

This clone occurred once. The J gene is TRBJ2-2, the V gene TRBV11-3, with 9 bases aligning to TRBD2. Germline CDR1 reads SGHNT; CDR2 reads YENEEA. The length of the CDR3 is 16 residues. The ends lost 1 base at V and 6 bases at J; junction bases unmatched: 6. The CDR3 protein is CASSLVGGRVSGELFF. In nucleotides, the CDR3 is TGTGCCAGCAGCTTAGTTGGCGGGAGGGTTTCCGGGGAGCTGTTTTTT.

The chain combines TRBV28 with TRBJ2-7, with D possibly matching TRBD2 (6 bases). Germline CDR1 MDHEN, CDR2 SYDVKM. The CDR3 is 13 amino acids. Trimming left V 4 bases short and J 3 bases short, with 10 bases between. CDR3 in DNA: TGTGCCAGCAGTTCAAGACTAGTCTACGAGCAGTACTTC. Translation gives CASSSRLVYEQYF.

This chain joins TRBV7-3 and TRBJ1-3; D gene ambiguous. This CDR3 region has 15 residues. The V gene's germline CDR1 is SGHTA and CDR2 FQGTGA. Trimming shortened V by 3 bases and J by 0 bases, and 9 bases separated the two germline ends. CDR3 nucleotides: TGTGCCAGCAGCTTCATAAGCAGCTCTGGAAACACCATATATTTT. Translating it yields CASSFISSSGNTIYF.

The chain is built from TRBV14 and TRBJ2-2; the D gene could be TRBD1 or TRBD2 (5 bases each). The V and J ends lost 4 bases and 6 bases respectively, with 18 bases between them. The CDR3 spans 16 residues. CDR1 is SGHDN, CDR2 FVKESK, per germline. The CDR3: CASSPPGRLSSGELFF. The DNA for the CDR3 is TGTGCCAGCAGCCCTCCGGGACGCCTGAGTTCCGGGGAGCTGTTTTTT. The full variable domain, its missing parts supplied by reference TRBV14 and TRBJ2-2, is EAGVTQFPSHSVIEKGQTVTLRCDPISGHDNLYWYRRVMGKEIKFLLHFVKESKQDESGMPNNRFLAERTGGTYSTLKVQPAELEDSGVYFCASSPPGRLSSGELFFGEGSRLTVL.

The chain has TRBV18 and TRBJ2-2, with D tentatively TRBD2 (5 bases). This CDR3 contains 15 residues. With 2 bases removed from V and 4 bases from J, the gap between germline ends came to 11 bases. Germline V lookup: CDR1 KGHSH, CDR2 LQKENI. CDR3 loop: CASSPTGSGTGELFF. CDR3 nucleotide sequence: TGTGCCAGCTCACCAACGGGATCGGGCACCGGGGAGCTGTTTTTT.

The chain links TRBV7-2 to TRBJ2-3; 13 positions match TRBD2. Germline CDR1 reads SGHTA; CDR2 reads FQGNSA. V lost 4 bases and J lost 4; bases outside the gene matches: 5. This CDR3 is built from 16 residues. CDR3 bases: TGTGCCAGCAGCTCAGCGGGACTAGCGGGGTCAGATACGCAGTATTTT. It codes for CASSSAGLAGSDTQYF.

V gene TRBV27 combines with J gene TRBJ2-3; 12 bases map to TRBD2. J was trimmed by 6 bases and V by 5 bases; bases with no gene match: 9. The germline gives CDR1 MNHEY, CDR2 SMNVEV (reference sequence). This CDR3 contains 16 residues. The CDR3 is CASSPLAGGTKDTQYF. The CDR3 DNA is TGTGCCAGCAGTCCCCTAGCGGGAGGGACGAAGGATACGCAGTATTTT.

The genes are TRBV4-1 and TRBJ1-4; D is unclear. This CDR3 has 17 residues. Germline-derived CDR1 and CDR2 are MGHRA and YSYEKL. V was trimmed by 4 bases and J by 0 bases, leaving 15 bases between them. The DNA for the CDR3 is TGCGCCAGCAGCCGGACCCCCGCGGCCGCAACTAATGAAAAACTGTTTTTT. This sequence encodes CASSRTPAAATNEKLFF.

This chain joins TRBV10-3 and TRBJ2-5; TRBD2 might be the D (5 bases). The CDR3 extends over 13 amino acids. Between the trimmed V and J ends, which lost 10 bases and 2 bases, there was a span of 14 bases. CDR1 is ENHRY, CDR2 SYGVKD, per germline. The CDR3 protein is CATRTVIQETQYF. The CDR3 DNA reads TGTGCCACTAGGACTGTAATTCAAGAGACCCAGTACTTC.

The chain carries TRBV10-3 and TRBJ1-5, with D unresolved. Germline V lookup: CDR1 ENHRY, CDR2 SYGVKD. Trimming pared 3 bases from V and 0 bases from J, leaving 9 bases between. CDR3 length: 15 residues. The CDR3 DNA is TGTGCCATCAGTGAAATGGGATATAGCAATCAGCCCCAGCATTTT. Translation gives CAISEMGYSNQPQHF.

The chain couples TRBV27 to TRBJ2-1; 8 bases are shared with TRBD1. The CDR3 is 15 amino acids. V trimming: 5 bases; J trimming: 10 bases; junction bases outside the gene matches: 13. Germline assignment: CDR1 MNHEY and CDR2 SMNVEV (reference sequence). The CDR3 sequence: CASSEQGVWGSEQFF. In nucleotides, the CDR3 is TGTGCCAGCAGTGAACAGGGGGTGTGGGGCTCGGAGCAGTTCTTC.

In its sample, this clone was seen a few times. The V call is TRBV7-9, the J call TRBJ2-5; no clear D gene. Trimming stripped 6 bases from V and 3 bases from J, with 8 bases between. Germline V gives CDR1 SEHNR, CDR2 FQNEAQ (reference sequence). This CDR3 has 12 amino acids. Written as DNA, the CDR3 is TGTGCCAGCAGTACGGTGAAAGAGACCCAGTACTTC. This codes for CASSTVKETQYF.

The chain recombines TRBV7-9 with TRBJ1-2; the D is unclear. There are 13 residues in the CDR3. Germline-derived CDR1 and CDR2 are SEHNR and FQNEAQ (reference sequence). The ends were cut back, 3 bases at V and 2 bases at J, with 7 bases in the middle. The CDR3 region is CASSFLVNYGYTF. CDR3 coding DNA: TGTGCCAGCAGCTTCCTGGTAAACTATGGCTACACCTTC.